The T cell receptor beta chain under discussion was sequenced for a study of blood T cell repertoires in COVID-19. Study summary: The samples span acute and convalescent COVID-19 from the United States, Italy and Spain. Sources were T cells, B-cell-depleted T cells, or PBMCs; the material itself was cDNA or gDNA.

Authors' analysis steps: The assay estimated nucleated cells by amplifying reference gene primers. TCRdb's table, derived via immunoSEQ multiplex PCR, lists solely in-frame clones and lacks some. The V and J calls and clone size are taken from that table; D and trimming were inferred from the DNA. Here the sample spans 250,000 or so clones, roughly nine tenths being singletons. Germline CDR1 is SEHNR and CDR2 is FQNEAQ (reference sequence). The CDR3 is made up of 13 amino acids. Trimming shortened V by 4 bases and J by 1 base, and 8 bases separated the two germline ends. The chain combines TRBV7-9 with TRBJ2-7; maybe TRBD1 (5 bases). The TCR was taken from a woman aged 40 to 50 who had recovered from COVID-19. The sequenced sample was peripheral blood. CDR3 amino acids: CASSSQESYEQYF. Here the CDR3 DNA reads TGTGCCAGCAGCTCACAGGAGTCCTACGAGCAGTACTTC.